What follows are 7 T cell receptor beta chains derived from one specimen sequenced in a study of a mutant IDH1 vaccine in newly diagnosed glioma. Produced via immunoSEQ multiplex PCR; TCRdb's table is partial and in-frame only. Of over 30,000 clones listed, almost 80% are singletons. As to time point: week 35, safety follow-up. Every single dose of the vaccine, 300 ug of mutant IDH1 20-mer peptide, came with topical imiquimod. For these TCRs, the target antigens are not known. The starting material was PBMCs, obtained from a glioma patient whose treatment included an IDH1 peptide vaccine. These receptors were obtained from a woman aged 30 to 39 with glioma. Some clones in this sample may be carry-over from other donors' samples.

This clone is labeled as medium-sized. The chain couples TRBV5-6 to TRBJ1-2; TRBD1 aligns across 9 bases. The V gene end was trimmed by 4 bases and the J gene end by 4 bases; junction bases not matched to a gene: 5. CDR3 length: 14 amino acids. Looked up from germline, CDR1 is SGHDT and CDR2 is YYEEEE. Here the CDR3 DNA reads TGTGCCAGCAGCCCCGGGACAGGGATCTATGGCTACACCTTC. This sequence encodes CASSPGTGIYGYTF.

J is TRBJ1-1 and V is TRBV28; TRBD1 might be the D (6 bases). V was pared by 4 bases and J by 5 bases, with 14 bases between. Germline assignment: CDR1 MDHEN and CDR2 SYDVKM. This CDR3 has 14 amino acids. The CDR3 protein is CASSYSGQGTEAFF. CDR3 sequence (DNA): TGTGCCAGCAGTTACAGTGGCCAGGGGACTGAAGCTTTCTTT. The variable domain in full, with the rest retrieved from reference TRBV28 and TRBJ1-1, is DVKVTQSSRYLVKRTGEKVFLECVQDMDHENMFWYRQDPGLGLRLIYFSYDVKMKEKGDIPEGYSVSREKKERFSLILESASTNQTSMYLCASSYSGQGTEAFFGQGTRLTVV.

This clone was observed a few times. This rearrangement joins TRBV6-1 to TRBJ2-2, with D possibly being TRBD2 (6 bases). Germline loops: CDR1 MNHNS, CDR2 SASEGT. CDR3 size: 15 residues. V was clipped by 4 bases and J by 4 bases, with 13 bases between them. CDR3 sequence (DNA): TGTGCCAGCAGTGTCACTAGCAGTGGCACCGGGGAGCTGTTTTTT. This encodes CASSVTSSGTGELFF.

The chain couples TRBV9 to TRBJ2-2; no firm D call. Trimming cost V 0 bases and J 0 bases, with 9 bases left between them. Germline assignment: CDR1 SGDLS and CDR2 YYNGEE. The CDR3 has 16 amino acids. CDR3 loop: CASSVASDSNTGELFF. The CDR3 nucleotides are TGTGCCAGCAGCGTAGCCTCAGATTCGAACACCGGGGAGCTGTTTTTT.

The sample holds one count of this clone. The V gene is TRBV27, the J gene TRBJ2-3; D is unresolved. The V end was cut by 3 bases, the J end by 1 base, with 11 bases between. Germline CDR1 and CDR2: MNHEY and SMNVEV (reference sequence). CDR3 length: 15 residues. Here the CDR3 DNA reads TGTGCCAGCAGTTTTTCTACCGCAGGCACAGATACGCAGTATTTT. Its translation is CASSFSTAGTDTQYF.

This rearrangement joins TRBV27 to TRBJ2-7; tentative D call: TRBD2 (5 bases). Germline V gene sequence: CDR1 MNHEY, CDR2 SMNVEV (reference sequence). The CDR3 runs to 13 residues. V dropped 2 bases and J dropped 7 bases, with 12 bases sitting between them. CDR3 nucleotides: TGTGCCAGCAGTTTAGTCGCCCCGGGAGAGCAGTACTTC. Residues: CASSLVAPGEQYF.

V is TRBV9 and J is TRBJ2-7; 12 bases line up with TRBD1. Germline loops: CDR1 SGDLS, CDR2 YYNGEE. The CDR3 is 16 residues long. Losses at the gene ends were 0 bases for V and 6 bases for J; bases not matched to a gene: 7. This chain's CDR3 is CASSVAAGQGAAEQYF. CDR3 bases: TGTGCCAGCAGCGTAGCAGCGGGACAGGGGGCCGCCGAGCAGTACTTC.